The clone carrying this T cell receptor (beta chain) was observed a handful of times. What it binds is unknown. The data derive from a study of breast tumors, draining lymph nodes, adjacent tissues. Study findings and constraints: Luminal-like breast cancer showed significantly greater tumor-nontumor repertoire similarity than basal-like breast cancer did.

MiXCR, run by TCRdb on the multiplex PCR reads, gives a single entry per CDR3 protein. The sample contains 20,000 to 25,000 distinct CDR3 sequences, roughly a quarter of which appear only once. In germline, CDR1 is MRHNA, CDR2 SNTAGT. This CDR3 region has 13 residues. The V end lost 3 bases, the J end lost 2 bases, and 7 bases lay between the germline ends. Sequencing was done on a sample of breast tumor tissue. The TCR sequence derives from a female donor with breast cancer. Some clones in this sample may be carry-over from other donors' samples. The chain combines TRBV6-4 with TRBJ1-1; D ambiguous. The CDR3: CASSEIPNTEAFF. CDR3 DNA sequence: TGTGCCAGCAGTGAGATTCCAAACACTGAAGCTTTCTTT.